This passage covers 30 T cell receptor beta chains from one sample sequenced in a study of T cell responses to AZD1222 COVID-19 vaccine. The assay was immunoSEQ multiplex PCR, and TCRdb's table has in-frame clones only and misses some. Among more than 150,000 clones, approximately 91% were seen once, and the ten largest hold roughly 0.99%. This specimen was peripheral blood, taken on day 0 of AZD1222 vaccination. Source of these receptors: an adult in good health.

V usage is TRBV11-3 and J usage is TRBJ2-1; the D call may be TRBD1 or TRBD2 (6 bases each). V was cut by 5 bases and J by 7 bases, with 18 bases left in between. The CDR3 has 15 amino acids. Germline CDR1 reads SGHNT; CDR2 reads YENEEA. The CDR3 nucleotides are TGTGCCAGCAGCCGTACTCGGGGGCCGAGGAATGAGCAGTTCTTC. It yields the protein CASSRTRGPRNEQFF.

The V call is TRBV4-2, the J call TRBJ2-1; tentative D call: TRBD2 (6 bases). The length of the CDR3 is 17 residues. The ends were cut back, 2 bases at V and 0 bases at J, with 14 bases in the middle. CDR1 is LGHNA, CDR2 YNFKEQ, per germline. The CDR3 loop is CASSQFPFGSSYNEQFF. The CDR3 DNA reads TGTGCCAGCAGCCAATTTCCTTTCGGGAGCTCCTACAATGAGCAGTTCTTC.

The chain joins TRBV20-1 to TRBJ2-4; possibly TRBD2 for D (6 bases). This CDR3 is built from 12 residues. Germline CDR1 is DFQATT and CDR2 is SNEGSKA (reference sequence). Trimming shortened V by 3 bases and J by 8 bases, and 11 bases separated the two germline ends. CDR3 nucleotides: TGCAGTGCTAGTGCCTCGGGGGACATTCAGTACTTC. Translating gives CSASASGDIQYF.

This sequence joins TRBV7-8 and TRBJ1-2; 10 bases are a match to TRBD1. V gave up 1 base and J gave up 4 bases; unmatched junction bases: 3. Germline V lookup: CDR1 SGHVS, CDR2 FQNEAQ. CDR3 length: 15 residues. The CDR3 sequence is CASSLDGTGVYGYTF. DNA for the CDR3: TGTGCCAGCAGCTTAGATGGGACAGGGGTCTATGGCTACACCTTC.

The chain recombines TRBV9 with TRBJ1-3, with D tentatively TRBD1 (5 bases). CDR3 size: 14 residues. In germline, CDR1 is SGDLS, CDR2 YYNGEE. With 0 bases removed from V and 7 bases from J, the gap between germline ends came to 11 bases. The CDR3 region has the DNA TGTGCCAGCAGCGTAGTGGCAGAGGGGAACACCATATATTTT. This gives the protein CASSVVAEGNTIYF.

The chain joins TRBV7-3 to TRBJ2-2; 10 bases match TRBD2. J was trimmed by 0 bases and V by 5 bases; bases with no gene match: 3. The length of the CDR3 is 16 residues. Germline V lookup: CDR1 SGHTA, CDR2 FQGTGA. As DNA, the CDR3 is TGTGCCAGCAGCGAGGGACTAGCGACGAACACCGGGGAGCTGTTTTTT. It codes for CASSEGLATNTGELFF.

The rearrangement joins TRBV10-3 to TRBJ2-7, with 9 bases lining up with TRBD1. There are 15 residues in the CDR3. Germline V gives CDR1 ENHRY, CDR2 SYGVKD. The V and J ends lost 5 bases and 1 base, in that order; junction bases with no gene match: 6. The CDR3 DNA reads as TGTGCCATCAGTATGCTCGGGACAGGGTCCTACGAGCAGTACTTC. Amino acid sequence: CAISMLGTGSYEQYF.

This sequence joins TRBV5-1 and TRBJ2-3; D is ambiguous. V dropped 4 bases and J dropped 4 bases, with 13 bases sitting between them. The germline gives CDR1 SGHRS, CDR2 YFSETQ. This CDR3 has 14 amino acids. The CDR3 is CASSNHVQPDTQYF. The CDR3, as DNA: TGCGCCAGCAGCAACCACGTTCAGCCAGATACGCAGTATTTT.

The chain recombines TRBV7-2 with TRBJ1-5, with 10 bases identical to TRBD1. Losses at the gene ends were 1 base for V and 6 bases for J; bases not matched to a gene: 6. The CDR3 contains 16 residues. The germline V gene encodes CDR1 SGHTA and CDR2 FQGNSA. Here the CDR3 reads CASSLVSGQGGQPQHF. In DNA form, the CDR3 reads TGTGCCAGCAGCTTAGTTTCCGGACAGGGGGGTCAGCCCCAGCATTTT.

The chain is built from TRBV7-2 and TRBJ1-2; 10 positions match TRBD1. CDR3 length: 14 amino acids. Germline trimming cut 6 bases from V and 3 bases from J; bases unmatched to any gene: 4. The germline gives CDR1 SGHTA, CDR2 FQGNSA. The CDR3 nucleotides are TGTGCCAGCAGGTCCGGGACAGGGGACTATGGCTACACCTTC. The encoded protein is CASRSGTGDYGYTF.

The chain employs TRBV3-1 (or the pseudogene TRBV3-2) and TRBJ2-7, with D possibly matching TRBD1 (5 bases). The CDR3 has 13 amino acids. CDR1 LGHDT and CDR2 YNNKEL come from the germline V gene (reference sequence). V was trimmed by 1 base and J by 6 bases, leaving 10 bases between them. The CDR3 DNA reads as TGTGCCAGCAGCCAAGTGGATGGGGCCGAGCAGTACTTC. This codes for CASSQVDGAEQYF.

The chain carries TRBV5-1 and TRBJ2-1; 8 bases fit TRBD2. Trimming removed 0 bases from V and 6 bases from J; junction bases left unmatched: 5. The CDR3 runs to 15 residues. CDR1 and CDR2 from the germline V gene are SGHRS and YFSETQ. The CDR3 sequence is CASSLEGLAPNEQFF. DNA of the CDR3: TGCGCCAGCAGCTTGGAAGGACTAGCCCCCAATGAGCAGTTCTTC.

The J gene is TRBJ1-3, the V gene TRBV10-3; D remains ambiguous. Germline-derived CDR1 and CDR2 are ENHRY and SYGVKD. V shed 3 bases and J shed 0 bases, with 3 bases lying between them. The CDR3 extends over 13 amino acids. CDR3 region: CAISDFSGNTIYF. The CDR3 DNA is TGTGCCATCAGTGATTTCTCTGGAAACACCATATATTTT.

This chain joins TRBV28 and TRBJ1-6, with 10 positions matching TRBD1. Trimming cost V 2 bases and J 7 bases; bases outside gene matches: 2. Germline-derived CDR1 and CDR2 are MDHEN and SYDVKM. CDR3 size: 15 residues. The CDR3 is CASSLMGQGNSPLHF. CDR3 coding DNA: TGTGCCAGCAGTTTAATGGGACAGGGGAATTCACCCCTCCACTTT.

J is TRBJ2-2 and V is TRBV7-8; D remains ambiguous. The CDR3 loop spans 15 amino acids. V lost 5 bases to trimming and J lost 1 base, with 11 bases between them. Germline assignment: CDR1 SGHVS and CDR2 FQNEAQ. The CDR3 is CASSITVGNTGELFF. The CDR3 coding sequence is TGTGCCAGCAGCATAACAGTCGGGAACACCGGGGAGCTGTTTTTT.

This clone was picked up one time. The chain carries TRBV28 and TRBJ1-4; 7 bases line up with TRBD1. This CDR3 contains 14 residues. Germline V gene sequence: CDR1 MDHEN, CDR2 SYDVKM. The J segment lost 8 bases and the V segment lost 2 bases, leaving 5 bases of the junction unmatched. The CDR3 loop is CASSLDRVLEKLFF. CDR3 DNA: TGTGCCAGCAGTTTAGACAGGGTTCTGGAAAAACTGTTTTTT.

The CDR3 nucleotides are TGTGCCAGCAGTCCGGGGGGAGTTGGGGACACTGAAGCTTTCTTT. This gives the protein CASSPGGVGDTEAFF. This chain links TRBV28 with TRBJ1-1, with D possibly TRBD1 on 5 matching bases. CDR3 length equals 15 residues. Germline CDR1 is MDHEN and CDR2 is SYDVKM. V shed 5 bases and J shed 3 bases, with 16 bases lying between them. Full variable domain (remainder filled in from reference TRBV28 and TRBJ1-1): DVKVTQSSRYLVKRTGEKVFLECVQDMDHENMFWYRQDPGLGLRLIYFSYDVKMKEKGDIPEGYSVSREKKERFSLILESASTNQTSMYLCASSPGGVGDTEAFFGQGTRLTVV.

The table lists this clone with a few counts. V and J are TRBV29-1 and TRBJ1-2; 7 nucleotides line up with TRBD1. Germline assignment: CDR1 SQVTM and CDR2 ANQGSEA. Unmatched junction bases numbered 11, after V lost 6 bases and J lost 7 bases. The CDR3 totals 13 residues. CDR3 DNA sequence: TGCAGCGTAGGTACAGGGGAGAGTGCTGGCTACACCTTC. This sequence encodes CSVGTGESAGYTF.

The chain couples TRBV7-3 to TRBJ2-3, with 9 bases lining up with TRBD2. CDR1 and CDR2 from the germline V gene are SGHTA and FQGTGA. Trimming cost V 6 bases and J 0 bases; bases outside gene matches: 4. The CDR3 consists of 15 residues. The CDR3 region has the DNA TGTGCCAGCAGACGACTAGCGGTGAGCACAGATACGCAGTATTTT. Translated, it gives CASRRLAVSTDTQYF.

The V call is TRBV8-2, the J call TRBJ1-5. TRBV8-2 is tagged as a pseudogene. The CDR3 runs 13 residues. In DNA, the CDR3 is TGTGGCAGGCGTGCCTGGGGGGAACAGCCCCAGCATTTT. Encoded protein: CGRRAWGEQPQHF.

The rearrangement uses TRBV2 and TRBJ1-2; D gene ambiguous. CDR3 size: 14 residues. Germline V gives CDR1 SNHLY, CDR2 FYNNEI. Deletions cut 3 bases from V and 4 bases from J, with 12 bases between. CDR3 loop: CASSDDGEGYGYTF. The CDR3, as DNA: TGTGCCAGCAGTGATGACGGAGAGGGCTATGGCTACACCTTC. The full variable domain, completed using reference TRBV2 and TRBJ1-2, is EPEVTQTPSHQVTQMGQEVILRCVPISNHLYFYWYRQILGQKVEFLVSFYNNEISEKSEIFDDQFSVERPDGSNFTLKIRSTKLEDSAMYFCASSDDGEGYGYTFGSGTRLTVV.

The rearrangement joins TRBV7-3 to TRBJ2-2; D is unresolved. The CDR3 runs 16 residues. CDR1 and CDR2 (germline): SGHTA, FQGTGA. V was pared by 5 bases and J by 2 bases, with 15 bases between. This chain's CDR3 is CASSQGRLQNTGELFF. The CDR3 DNA reads TGTGCCAGCAGCCAAGGCCGTCTCCAAAACACCGGGGAGCTGTTTTTT.

The V call is TRBV4-1, the J call TRBJ2-3; 8 bases line up with TRBD2. The germline V gene has CDR1 MGHRA and CDR2 YSYEKL. Germline trimming cut 0 bases from V and 10 bases from J; bases unmatched to any gene: 15. The CDR3 is made up of 17 amino acids. In DNA form, the CDR3 reads TGCGCCAGCAGCCAAGATATGGAGCGGGGGCCTTTAATGGCGCAGTATTTT. Translated, it gives CASSQDMERGPLMAQYF.

The chain recombines TRBV5-4 with TRBJ2-5, with 8 positions matching TRBD1. Germline-derived CDR1 and CDR2 are SGHNT and YYREEE (reference sequence). V trimming: 5 bases; J trimming: 5 bases; junction bases outside the gene matches: 11. The CDR3 consists of 15 residues. For the CDR3, the DNA is TGTGCCAGCAGGTGGGGACCGGACAGGGACGAGACCCAGTACTTC. This sequence encodes CASRWGPDRDETQYF. Together with reference TRBV5-4 and TRBJ2-5, the CDR3 gives the full variable domain: ETGVTQSPTHLIKTRGQQVTLRCSSQSGHNTVSWYQQALGQGPQFIFQYYREEENGRGNFPPRFSGLQFPNYSSELNVNALELDDSALYLCASRWGPDRDETQYFGPGTRLLVL.

The CDR3 here is CASSFPSAGSDTQYF. The CDR3 DNA sequence: TGTGCCAGCAGCTTCCCCTCGGCGGGGTCAGATACGCAGTATTTT. The chain recombines TRBV13 with TRBJ2-3; TRBD2 is a possible D gene (6 bases). The ends were cut back, 3 bases at V and 4 bases at J, with 14 bases in the middle. CDR1 and CDR2 (germline): PRHDT, FYEKMQ (reference sequence). This CDR3 region has 15 residues.

The V gene is TRBV10-3, the J gene TRBJ1-1; 7 positions agree with TRBD1. The V and J ends lost 2 bases and 1 base, in that order; junction bases with no gene match: 7. The CDR3 length is 16 residues. Germline lookup yields CDR1 ENHRY and CDR2 SYGVKD. CDR3 nucleotide sequence: TGTGCCATCAGTGAGGGGACAGACAGGTGGAACACTGAAGCTTTCTTT. Translation gives CAISEGTDRWNTEAFF.

To note about this clone: Mismatch with germline at one junction end may stem from a read error. The chain carries TRBV29-1 and TRBJ2-1; maybe TRBD1 (6 bases). From germline, CDR1 is SQVTM and CDR2 ANQGSEA. The CDR3 runs 13 residues. Written as DNA, the CDR3 is TGCAGCGTCGAAGGGGCCAGGGGTTATGAGCAGTTCTTC. It specifies CSVEGARGYEQFF.

The chain joins TRBV4-2 to TRBJ2-2; D gene ambiguous. Germline loops: CDR1 LGHNA, CDR2 YNFKEQ. There are 14 residues in the CDR3. The V end lost 0 bases, the J end lost 5 bases, and 7 bases lay between the germline ends. CDR3 sequence: CASSQEGRTGELFF. The CDR3 DNA is TGTGCCAGCAGCCAAGAGGGTCGGACCGGGGAGCTGTTTTTT.

V gene TRBV7-9 combines with J gene TRBJ1-2; D is unresolved. The germline CDR1 and CDR2 sequences are SEHNR and FQNEAQ (reference sequence). Trimming shortened V by 4 bases and J by 8 bases, and 14 bases separated the two germline ends. This CDR3 has 13 residues. CDR3 sequence reads: CASSSSPTQGYTF. Written as DNA, the CDR3 is TGTGCCAGCAGCTCTTCCCCAACACAGGGCTACACCTTC.

This rearrangement joins TRBV7-9 to TRBJ1-2; 7 bases match TRBD1. This CDR3 is 16 amino acids long. The germline CDR1 and CDR2 sequences are SEHNR and FQNEAQ (reference sequence). V lost 0 bases, J lost 2 bases, and 6 bases stayed unmatched. DNA for the CDR3: TGTGCCAGCAGCTTAGCGGCAGGGGGTCTGAACTATGGCTACACCTTC. This translates into CASSLAAGGLNYGYTF. Looking up the rest from reference TRBV7-9 and TRBJ1-2 gives the full variable domain: DTGVSQNPRHKITKRGQNVTFRCDPISEHNRLYWYRQTLGQGPEFLTYFQNEAQLEKSRLLSDRFSAERPKGSFSTLEIQRTEQGDSAMYLCASSLAAGGLNYGYTFGSGTRLTVV.